This TCR beta chain was profiled in a study of CD8+ T cells in alopecia areata. Findings and caveats of the study: Scalp clonality dropped significantly under tofacitinib, as did expanded CD8+ top-100 clones.

Turning to this clone: Its specificity is not known.

Extracted RNA was reverse transcribed, and the resulting cDNA served as sequencing template. Sequenced by immunoSEQ multiplex PCR; TCRdb stores in-frame clones only, minus some. The sample includes about 220,000 clones, 50% to 60% of them seen just once. CDR1 is GTSNPN, CDR2 SVGIG, per germline (reference sequence). V lost 4 bases, J lost 2 bases, and 9 bases lay in between. This CDR3 has 14 residues. Noted treatment: oral pan-JAK inhibitor, 5-10 mg twice daily. Both CD4+ and CD8+ T cells were separated by sorting PBMCs. The rearrangement uses TRBV30 and TRBJ1-6; D remains ambiguous. This sequence originates from a human donor with alopecia areata. The specimen comprised CD4+ T cells sorted from blood, sampled at week 4, from a patient treated with tofacitinib. This CDR3 reads CAWTGPPYNSPLHF. CDR3 DNA: TGTGCCTGGACCGGTCCGCCCTATAATTCACCCCTCCACTTT.